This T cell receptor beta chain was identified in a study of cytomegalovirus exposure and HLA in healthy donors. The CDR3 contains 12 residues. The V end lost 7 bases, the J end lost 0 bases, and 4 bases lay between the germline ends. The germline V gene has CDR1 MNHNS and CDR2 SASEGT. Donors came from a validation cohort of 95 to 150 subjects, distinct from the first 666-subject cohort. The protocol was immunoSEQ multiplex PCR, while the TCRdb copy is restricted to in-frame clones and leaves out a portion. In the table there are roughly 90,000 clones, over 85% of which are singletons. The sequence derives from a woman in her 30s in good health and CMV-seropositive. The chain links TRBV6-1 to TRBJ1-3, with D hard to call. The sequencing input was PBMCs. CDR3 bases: TGTGCCAGCACTATCTCTGGAAACACCATATATTTT. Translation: CASTISGNTIYF.